This T cell receptor (beta chain) was profiled in a study of shared clonotypes between healthy human individuals. Study information: CD8 memory received one plate per donor, CD8 naive two, CD4 memory three and CD4 naive three.

Generated by immunoSEQ multiplex PCR, the TCRdb table keeps only in-frame clones and is missing some. The sample contains around 2.5 million clones, 90% to 95% of which appear only once. CDR3 length equals 15 residues. Trimming took off 3 bases at V and 4 bases at J, with 13 bases between the two ends. Germline lookup yields CDR1 SEHNR and CDR2 FQNEAQ (reference sequence). This sequence joins TRBV7-9 and TRBJ1-5; D remains ambiguous. The source of this sequence is a man aged 18 to 30 in good health. Some clones in this sample may be carry-over from other donors' samples. The material sequenced was naive CD4+ T cells from PBMCs. Subset indicated: CD45RA+ positively selected. The CDR3: CASSFGNSVNQPQHF. CDR3 nucleotide sequence: TGTGCCAGCAGCTTTGGGAACAGCGTTAATCAGCCCCAGCATTTT.